The entry below describes one TCR beta chain. As yet, its antigen is unknown. A much bigger clone sits one base away, suggesting this may be a read error. This record belongs to a study of CD8+CD57+ T cells in acquired aplastic anemia. The wider study: An average of roughly 11 million reads for CD4+ cells was obtained from healthy donors. General study points: Shared by patients and controls, 25 to 35 CD8+ CDR3s were abundant in patients. CD8+ Simpson's diversity showed no significant patient-control difference.

The study profiled TCR beta VDJ and CDR3 using genomic DNA as template. TCRdb analysed the reads with MiXCR anew, one entry per CDR3 protein. The top ten clones hold roughly 15% of a sample with around 190,000 distinct CDR3 sequences, roughly half of them seen once. Germline V gene sequence: CDR1 GTSNPN, CDR2 SVGIG (reference sequence). V dropped 3 bases and J dropped 8 bases, with 11 bases sitting between them. CDR3 length: 13 amino acids. The clonotype was recovered from a human donor in good health, serving as a control. What was sequenced was sorted CD4+, CD8+, or CD8+CD57+ T cells (not recorded which) from PBMCs. The rearrangement joins TRBV30 to TRBJ1-6; unclear D gene. This chain's CDR3 is CAWRPEAHSPLHF. The CDR3 DNA reads TGTGCCTGGAGACCTGAAGCTCATTCACCCCTCCACTTT.